The entry below describes one T cell receptor beta chain. Its target antigen remains unknown. The record has no base qualities; no much larger clone is one base away. The data originate from a study of blood T cells in healthy people across ages (dated by TCRdb to between 2015 and 2017). General notes on the study: In model experiments, template switching captured about one uniquely barcoded TCR beta cDNA molecule for every two T cells. To track age-related changes in TCR beta repertoire diversity, the study relied on deep sequencing normalized with unique cDNA molecular identifiers. Using the same blood draw, the study looked at two additional independent replicas of 1 million unique cDNA reads for two donors, one aged 18 to 30 and the other aged 80 or older. Donors were grouped into four age groups: young (average 16 years), middle-aged (roughly 40), aged (around 60) and long-lived (just over 80). To avoid experimental bias, donors of different ages were randomly spread across the sequencing lanes.

The roughly 42 donors, aged 6 to 90 years, were systemically healthy Caucasian individuals from Russia. Approximately 9 milliliters of peripheral blood were collected from each donor into EDTA-treated Vacutainer tubes. PBMCs were isolated by Ficoll-Paque density-gradient centrifugation, with at least 6 million obtained per sample. Trizol reagent was used to extract total RNA from the PBMCs, yielding at least 5.5 micrograms per sample. For every donor, an aliquot of PBMCs went through flow cytometry to measure the percentages of naive CD45RAhigh/CD27high T cells. Results and caveats for the whole study, not just this receptor: Total diversity estimates from one million sequenced T cells were considered lower bounds and underestimates. There was a strong correlation between observed TCR beta diversity and the percentage of naive T cells measured by flow cytometry. The long-lived group showed more naive CD4+ T cells, fewer expanded clones and increased TCR diversity than the aged group, suggesting age selection. Because profiling used bulk unsorted PBMCs, naive and antigen-experienced compartments could not be compared conclusively. Observed TCR beta diversity per million T cells fell roughly linearly with age, and a significant reduction was already apparent by age approximately 41. The CMV infection status of donors was not known, potentially confounding age-related changes in expanded clonotypes.

Library preparation was by 5' RACE. The sequencer was an Illumina HiSeq 2500. The second PCR ran for about 7 to 11 cycles and used a J-beta primer mix along with a sample-barcoded 5' primer. A template-switch 5' adaptor carrying 12 random nucleotides introduced a unique molecular identifier onto each TCR beta cDNA molecule. Each sample yielded at least 2.5 million CDR3-containing paired-end reads. First-strand cDNA was synthesized from all RNA with the Mint cDNA synthesis kit, primed by a TRBC-specific oligonucleotide. After uracil-DNA glycosylase treatment, a first 18-cycle PCR used universal primers M1SS and BC2_uni_R on all cDNA. Per the original workflow: Each sample was normalized by randomly selecting 1 million high-quality reads, each carrying a distinct molecular identifier. Instead of being binned into consensus sequences, reads with shared molecular identifiers were discarded. MiTCR, with a Q25 quality threshold and the strictest error-elimination algorithm, was used for CDR3 identification, clonotype clustering and error correction. A nonparametric unseen species model using Euler transformation provided a lower-bound estimate of total TCR beta diversity. TCRdb trimmed the raw reads at Q25, called clones with MiXCR and kept productive beta chains. For every CDR3 protein sequence, its rows merge into one entry that carries the most common genes and DNA. The authors' filters were not applied to this entry. Present in this sample are roughly 1.7 million distinct CDR3 sequences, around 35% of which were seen just once. The ten largest clonotypes hold approximately 10% of the sample.

The sequence was obtained from a woman aged 30 to 39 in good health. The sample taken for sequencing was blood.

The DNA is as follows: TGCGCCAGCAGCCAGGGGGCCACCAGTGAGCAGTTCTTC. This codes for CASSQGATSEQFF. The rearrangement combines TRBV4-1 with TRBJ2-1, and the D gene may be TRBD1, 6 bases matching. The junction carries 12 bases between V and J, which are trimmed by 3 bases and 9 bases respectively. CDR1 and CDR2 are drawn from the germline V gene: MGHRA, YSYEKL. The CDR3 measures 13 amino acids from cysteine to phenylalanine. Only CDR3 DNA remains: 39 bases, in frame from the first base.